This is a list of T cell receptor beta chains from one sample in a study of graft-versus-host responses after intestinal transplantation. Antigen specificity for these receptors is unknown. Only in-frame clones appear in the TCRdb table, and some are missing; sequencing was by immunoSEQ multiplex PCR. In the table there are around 77,000 clones, just under 95% of which are singletons. Sample: unstimulated CD8+ T cells sorted from spleen or lymph node cells, taken before intestinal transplant. These receptors came from a human donor who received an intestinal transplant. The conserved cysteine and the conserved F or W are not part of the CDR3 here.

v_call: TRBV4-1; cdr3_aa: ASSQALGEKLF
v_call: TRBV2; cdr3_aa: ASSPSGTRTYEQY
v_call: TRBV6-5; cdr3_aa: ASSYSGQGLNEQF
v_call: TRBV7-9; cdr3_aa: ASSLRPLRAQETQY
v_call: TRBV28; cdr3_aa: ASSFPSWGMAGEDYGYT
v_call: TRBV7-9; cdr3_aa: ASSLSAGRERPTYEQY
v_call: TRBV2; cdr3_aa: ASRQTEGLAGVYEQY
v_call: TRBV5-1; cdr3_aa: ASSLSRGTNTEAF
v_call: TRBV29-1; cdr3_aa: SVVLLGTLLNYEQY
v_call: TRBV7-9; cdr3_aa: ASSPLPGQMNYGYT
v_call: TRBV27; cdr3_aa: ATSTGSETQY
v_call: TRBV29-1; cdr3_aa: SVSSGGGAQY
v_call: TRBV6-1; cdr3_aa: ASSEVISTDTQY
v_call: TRBV28; cdr3_aa: ASSLIGVGAYEQY
v_call: TRBV5-3; cdr3_aa: ARSLGEVSAGELF
v_call: TRBV11-2; cdr3_aa: ASSLEKEQY
v_call: TRBV5-1; cdr3_aa: ASRSIFWTGAKGNTEAF
v_call: TRBV5-1; cdr3_aa: ASSSVPGARDEQY
v_call: TRBV28; cdr3_aa: ASSLSGTGSRYEQY
v_call: TRBV9; cdr3_aa: ARTLRERTGELF
v_call: TRBV11-3; cdr3_aa: ASSLATNRAGGNEQF
v_call: TRBV7-9; cdr3_aa: ASSLVGGGPSYEQY